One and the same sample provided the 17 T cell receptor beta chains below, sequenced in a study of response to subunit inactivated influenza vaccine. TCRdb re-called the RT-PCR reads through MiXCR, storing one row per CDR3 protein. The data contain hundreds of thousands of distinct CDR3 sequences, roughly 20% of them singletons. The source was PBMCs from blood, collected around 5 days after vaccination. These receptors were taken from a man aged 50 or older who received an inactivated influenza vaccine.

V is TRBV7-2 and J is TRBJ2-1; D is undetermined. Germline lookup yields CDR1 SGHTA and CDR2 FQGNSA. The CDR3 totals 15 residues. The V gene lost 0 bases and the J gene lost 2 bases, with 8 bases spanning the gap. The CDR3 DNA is TGTGCCAGCAGCTTAGCGGCAGGAACCTACAATGAGCAGTTCTTC. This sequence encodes CASSLAAGTYNEQFF.

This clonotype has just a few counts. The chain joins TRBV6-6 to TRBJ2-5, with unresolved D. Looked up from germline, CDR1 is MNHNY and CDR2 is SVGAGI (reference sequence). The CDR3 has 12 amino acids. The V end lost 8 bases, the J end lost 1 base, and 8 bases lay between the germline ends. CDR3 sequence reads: CASAQSQETQYF. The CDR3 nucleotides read TGTGCCAGCGCGCAGTCCCAAGAGACCCAGTACTTC.

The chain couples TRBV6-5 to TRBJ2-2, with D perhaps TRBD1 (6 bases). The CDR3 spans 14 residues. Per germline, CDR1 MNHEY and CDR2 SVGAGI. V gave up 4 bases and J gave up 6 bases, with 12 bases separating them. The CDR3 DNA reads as TGTGCCAGCAGTTGGCAGGGGATTTCCGGGGAGCTGTTTTTT. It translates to CASSWQGISGELFF.

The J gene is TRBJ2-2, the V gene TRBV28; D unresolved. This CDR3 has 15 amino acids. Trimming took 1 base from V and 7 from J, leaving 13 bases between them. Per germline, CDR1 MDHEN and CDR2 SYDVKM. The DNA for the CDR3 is TGTGCCAGCAGTTTATCGGACCAAGGGCGCGGGGAGCTGTTTTTT. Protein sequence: CASSLSDQGRGELFF. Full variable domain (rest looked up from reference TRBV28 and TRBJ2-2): DVKVTQSSRYLVKRTGEKVFLECVQDMDHENMFWYRQDPGLGLRLIYFSYDVKMKEKGDIPEGYSVSREKKERFSLILESASTNQTSMYLCASSLSDQGRGELFFGEGSRLTVL.

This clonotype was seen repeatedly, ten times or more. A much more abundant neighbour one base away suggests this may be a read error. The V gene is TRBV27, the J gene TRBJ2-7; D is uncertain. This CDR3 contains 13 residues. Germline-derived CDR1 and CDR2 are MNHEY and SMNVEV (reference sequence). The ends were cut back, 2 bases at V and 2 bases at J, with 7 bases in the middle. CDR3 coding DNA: TGTGCCAGCAGTTTACAGGTTACCTACGAGCAGTACTTC. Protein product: CASSLQVTYEQYF.

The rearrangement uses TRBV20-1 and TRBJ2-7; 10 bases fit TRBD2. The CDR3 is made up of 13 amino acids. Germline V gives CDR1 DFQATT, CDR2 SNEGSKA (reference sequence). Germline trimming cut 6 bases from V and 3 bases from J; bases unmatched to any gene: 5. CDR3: CSAQSSGGYEQYF. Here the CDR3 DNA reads TGCAGTGCGCAGTCTAGCGGGGGCTACGAGCAGTACTTC.

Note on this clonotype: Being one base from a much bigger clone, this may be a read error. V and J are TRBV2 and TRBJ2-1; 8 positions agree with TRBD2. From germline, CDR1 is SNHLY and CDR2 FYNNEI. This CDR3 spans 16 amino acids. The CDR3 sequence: CASGNGRGSSYNEQLF. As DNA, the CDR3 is TGTGCCAGCGGGAACGGGAGGGGGAGCTCCTACAATGAGCAGCTCTTC.

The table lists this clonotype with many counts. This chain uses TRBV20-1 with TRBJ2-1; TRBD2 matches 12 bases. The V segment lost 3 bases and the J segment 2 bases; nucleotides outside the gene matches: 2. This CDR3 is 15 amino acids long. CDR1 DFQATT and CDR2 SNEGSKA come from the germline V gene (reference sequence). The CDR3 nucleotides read TGCAGTGCTAGTCCTAGCGGGGGGGCCTACAATGAGCAGTTCTTC. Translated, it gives CSASPSGGAYNEQFF.

The CDR3 DNA follows: TGCAGTGCAGACGACAGAATTGCGCACCAAGAGACCCAGTACTTC. The encoded protein is CSADDRIAHQETQYF. The V and J genes are TRBV20-1 and TRBJ2-5; D is possibly TRBD1 (5 bases). This CDR3 region has 15 residues. The V gene's germline CDR1 is DFQATT and CDR2 SNEGSKA (reference sequence). The V gene lost 6 bases and the J gene lost 0 bases, with 17 bases spanning the gap.

The CDR3: CASSQEGTLNSPLHF. The CDR3 region has the DNA TGCGCCAGCAGCCAAGAGGGAACGTTGAATTCACCCCTCCACTTT. V and J are TRBV4-3 and TRBJ1-6; D is unresolved. The CDR3 length is 15 residues. CDR1 is LGHNA and CDR2 is YSLEER in the germline V gene. V was cut by 0 bases and J by 7 bases, with 10 bases left in between.

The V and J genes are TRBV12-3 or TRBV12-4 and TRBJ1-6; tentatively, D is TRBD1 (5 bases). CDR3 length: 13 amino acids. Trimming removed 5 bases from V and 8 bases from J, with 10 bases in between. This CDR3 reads CASSGGVHSPLHF. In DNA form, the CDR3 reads TGTGCCAGCAGTGGGGGAGTTCATTCACCCCTCCACTTT.

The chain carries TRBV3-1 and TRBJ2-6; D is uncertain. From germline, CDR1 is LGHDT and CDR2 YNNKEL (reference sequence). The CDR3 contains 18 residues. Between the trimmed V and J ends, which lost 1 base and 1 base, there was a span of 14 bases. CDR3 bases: TGTGCCAGCAGCCAAGGACTCGGCAGATTGTCTGGGGCCAACGTCCTGACTTTC. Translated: CASSQGLGRLSGANVLTF. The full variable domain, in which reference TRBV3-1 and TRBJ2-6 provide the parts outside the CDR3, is DTAVSQTPKYLVTQMGNDKSIKCEQNLGHDTMYWYKQDSKKFLKIMFSYNNKELIINETVPNRFSPKSPDKAHLNLHINSLELGDSAVYFCASSQGLGRLSGANVLTFGAGSRLTVL.

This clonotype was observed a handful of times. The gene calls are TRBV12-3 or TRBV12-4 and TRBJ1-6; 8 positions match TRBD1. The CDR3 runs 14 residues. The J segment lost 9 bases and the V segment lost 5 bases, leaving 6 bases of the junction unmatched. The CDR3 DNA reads TGTGCCAGCAGTCCTGACAGGGGACGTTCACCCCTCCACTTT. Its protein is CASSPDRGRSPLHF.

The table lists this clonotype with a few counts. Here the CDR3 DNA reads TGCAGCGTTGCTACTGGGGGCGGTTCACCCCTCCACTTT. It encodes CSVATGGGSPLHF. V is TRBV29-1 and J is TRBJ1-6, with a tentative D call TRBD1 (6 bases). The CDR3 extends over 13 amino acids. With 4 bases removed from V and 9 bases from J, the gap between germline ends came to 13 bases. Germline CDR1 and CDR2: SQVTM and ANQGSEA.

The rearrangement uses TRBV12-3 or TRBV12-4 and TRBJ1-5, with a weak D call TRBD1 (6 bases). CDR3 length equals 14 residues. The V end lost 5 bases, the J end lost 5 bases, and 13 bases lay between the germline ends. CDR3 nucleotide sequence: TGTGCCAGCAGTGGTACAGGGAGGGATCAGCCCCAGCATTTT. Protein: CASSGTGRDQPQHF.

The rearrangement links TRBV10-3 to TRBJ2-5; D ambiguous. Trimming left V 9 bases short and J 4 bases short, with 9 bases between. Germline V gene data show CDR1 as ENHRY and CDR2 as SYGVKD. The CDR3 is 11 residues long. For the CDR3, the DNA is TGTGCCATTAAGTATGGAGAGACCCAGTACTTC. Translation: CAIKYGETQYF.

The CDR3: CASIAPGGQLDTQYF. DNA of the CDR3: TGTGCCAGCATTGCGCCGGGGGGGCAGTTAGATACGCAGTATTTT. The rearrangement joins TRBV28 to TRBJ2-3; 8 bases line up with TRBD2. Germline CDR1 MDHEN, CDR2 SYDVKM. This CDR3 contains 15 residues. Trimming took 7 bases from V and 5 from J; bases not matched to a gene: 11.